The 6 T cell receptor beta chains below come from one sample, sequenced in a study of T cells in localized non-small cell lung cancer. This table comes from immunoSEQ multiplex PCR, and its TCRdb copy is limited to in-frame clones, with some not included. The sample consists of 90,000 to 95,000 clones, around 90% of them appearing once. The sequences come from PBMCs, collected before any cancer treatment. The receptors were sampled from a woman aged 40-70 years with stage II squamous cell lung carcinoma.

The J gene is TRBJ2-7, the V gene TRBV7-2, with unresolved D. Between the trimmed V and J ends, which lost 4 bases and 5 bases, there was a span of 12 bases. There are 13 residues in the CDR3. Germline V CDR1 and CDR2: SGHTA, FQGNSA. The CDR3 sequence: CASSSWQSHEQYF. The CDR3 DNA follows: TGTGCCAGCAGCTCCTGGCAGAGCCACGAGCAGTACTTC.

The V call is TRBV5-1, the J call TRBJ1-3; 9 bases match TRBD1. Germline lookup yields CDR1 SGHRS and CDR2 YFSETQ. This CDR3 comprises 19 residues. V trimming: 4 bases; J trimming: 0 bases; junction bases outside the gene matches: 14. CDR3 in DNA: TGCGCCAGCAGCCCCTTGGGGACAGGGCAGGCAAACTCTGGAAACACCATATATTTT. Residues: CASSPLGTGQANSGNTIYF.

This chain uses TRBV6-5 with TRBJ1-6; the D is unclear. The CDR3 length is 14 residues. The V and J ends lost 6 bases and 7 bases respectively, with 13 bases between them. Germline CDR1 is MNHEY and CDR2 is SVGAGI. The CDR3 nucleotides read TGTGCCAGCAGCGTCAACTTCAGGAATTCACCCCTCCACTTT. Amino acid sequence: CASSVNFRNSPLHF.

This clone came up a few times. The chain carries TRBV7-9 and TRBJ1-3; TRBD1 matches at 8 bases. The CDR3 contains 14 residues. Germline CDR1 and CDR2: SEHNR and FQNEAQ (reference sequence). With V trimmed by 6 bases and J by 2 bases, 3 bases remained unmatched. The CDR3, as DNA: TGTGCCAGCAGGCAACAGGGGGCTGGAAACACCATATATTTT. Residues: CASRQQGAGNTIYF. The variable domain in full, with the rest retrieved from reference TRBV7-9 and TRBJ1-3, is DTGVSQNPRHKITKRGQNVTFRCDPISEHNRLYWYRQTLGQGPEFLTYFQNEAQLEKSRLLSDRFSAERPKGSFSTLEIQRTEQGDSAMYLCASRQQGAGNTIYFGEGSWLTVV.

The chain uses TRBV18 and TRBJ2-1; 7 bases fit TRBD2. CDR3 length: 16 amino acids. The V gene end was trimmed by 6 bases and the J gene end by 3 bases; junction bases not matched to a gene: 11. Looked up from germline, CDR1 is KGHSH and CDR2 is LQKENI. The CDR3 is CASSFREAVNYNEQFF. The CDR3 DNA reads TGTGCCAGCTCGTTTCGGGAGGCAGTTAACTACAATGAGCAGTTCTTC.

This rearrangement joins TRBV10-3 to TRBJ2-3, with D perhaps TRBD2 (6 bases). Trimming cost V 4 bases and J 4 bases, with 6 bases left between them. The CDR3 length is 12 residues. Per the germline V gene, CDR1 is ENHRY and CDR2 is SYGVKD. CDR3 nucleotides: TGTGCCATCAGTGGGAGGGCAGATACGCAGTATTTT. Translated, it gives CAISGRADTQYF.